This T cell receptor (beta chain) emerged from a study of blood T cell repertoires in COVID-19. Background on the study: The cDNA or gDNA used as material had been derived from T cells, B-cell-depleted T cells, or PBMCs.

Measured with immunoSEQ multiplex PCR; TCRdb has only the in-frame clones, and not every one. The data hold roughly 250,000 clones, with roughly 82% observed a single time. This CDR3 has 16 residues. The germline V gene encodes CDR1 ENHRY and CDR2 SYGVKD. With 3 bases removed from V and 0 bases from J, the gap between germline ends came to 13 bases. This chain joins TRBV10-3 and TRBJ2-3; D possibly corresponds to TRBD1 (6 bases). The sequenced sample was peripheral blood. The TCR was taken from a woman of 80 years or more with active or convalescent COVID-19. CDR3 region: CAISEDNRESTDTQYF. The CDR3 nucleotides are TGTGCCATCAGTGAAGACAACAGGGAAAGCACAGATACGCAGTATTTT.